The next 17 T cell receptor beta chains were all read from a single sample in a study of STAT3 mutations in large granular lymphocyte leukemia. The antigens of these receptors remain unknown. Study results and caveats: Every T-cell large granular lymphocyte leukemia patient had at least one immunodominant TCR beta clonotype.

Some clones are missing from TCRdb's copy, which holds only in-frame ones; the method was immunoSEQ multiplex PCR. The table has 35,000 or so clones, nearly 90% seen once. The sample taken for sequencing was PBMCs. The receptor set was obtained from a human donor with T large granular lymphocyte leukemia. Some clones in this sample may be carry-over from other donors' samples.

This chain links TRBV5-1 with TRBJ1-5, with 7 bases that match TRBD1. This CDR3 region has 15 residues. The germline V gene encodes CDR1 SGHRS and CDR2 YFSETQ. The V gene end was trimmed by 0 bases and the J gene end by 4 bases; junction bases not matched to a gene: 4. The DNA for the CDR3 is TGCGCCAGCAGCTTGGCAGGGGGTGGAAATCAGCCCCAGCATTTT. Its translation: CASSLAGGGNQPQHF.

The chain couples TRBV2 to TRBJ2-1; no clear D. The CDR3 loop spans 15 amino acids. Per the germline V gene, CDR1 is SNHLY and CDR2 is FYNNEI. The V gene lost 3 bases and the J gene lost 0 bases, with 9 bases spanning the gap. The CDR3 region is CASSEEPSSYNEQFF. CDR3 nucleotide sequence: TGTGCCAGCAGTGAGGAGCCAAGCTCCTACAATGAGCAGTTCTTC.

This chain connects TRBV4-1 to TRBJ2-2; unclear D gene. From germline, CDR1 is MGHRA and CDR2 YSYEKL. The CDR3 length is 14 residues. Between the trimmed V and J ends, which lost 0 bases and 2 bases, there was a span of 4 bases. The CDR3 nucleotides read TGCGCCAGCAGCCAAGAACCTAACACCGGGGAGCTGTTTTTT. Translating gives CASSQEPNTGELFF.

The rearrangement joins TRBV11-3 to TRBJ2-7; D uncertain. CDR1 SGHNT and CDR2 YENEEA come from the germline V gene. The CDR3 spans 12 residues. V was pared by 1 base and J by 4 bases, with 5 bases between. The DNA of the CDR3 is TGTGCCAGCAGCTTAGTAGAATACGAGCAGTACGTC. Protein product: CASSLVEYEQYV.

This chain joins TRBV9 and TRBJ1-4, with 9 nucleotides matching TRBD1. Germline V gene sequence: CDR1 SGDLS, CDR2 YYNGEE. After removal of 3 bases from V and 7 bases from J, the junction contained 4 bases not matched to a gene. The CDR3 runs to 14 residues. CDR3 in DNA: TGTGCCAGCAGCGAGGGGACAGGGTCTGAAAAACTGTTTTTT. This gives the protein CASSEGTGSEKLFF.

The V gene is TRBV19, the J gene TRBJ2-3; 9 nucleotides match TRBD1. CDR3 length equals 16 residues. The V and J ends lost 5 bases and 2 bases, in that order; junction bases with no gene match: 8. The germline V gene has CDR1 LNHDA and CDR2 SQIVND (reference sequence). CDR3: CASSPDRGPYTDTQYF. CDR3 DNA sequence: TGTGCCAGTAGTCCGGACAGGGGACCATACACAGATACGCAGTATTTT. Based on the CDR3 plus reference TRBV19 and TRBJ2-3, the full variable domain is DGGITQSPKYLFRKEGQNVTLSCEQNLNHDAMYWYRQDPGQGLRLIYYSQIVNDFQKGDIAEGYSVSREKKESFPLTVTSAQKNPTAFYLCASSPDRGPYTDTQYFGPGTRLTVL.

The chain is built from TRBV5-5 and TRBJ2-7; D tentatively reads TRBD1 or TRBD2 (5 bases each). This CDR3 is built from 16 residues. The germline V gene encodes CDR1 SGHKS and CDR2 YYEKEE (reference sequence). V was trimmed by 4 bases and J by 1 base, leaving 18 bases between them. The CDR3 sequence is CASSPMMGVWSYEQYV. In DNA, the CDR3 is TGTGCCAGCAGCCCCATGATGGGGGTCTGGTCCTACGAGCAGTACGTC.

The chain uses TRBV5-4 and TRBJ1-2, with 12 nucleotides matching TRBD1. Germline V gene data show CDR1 as SGHNT and CDR2 as YYREEE (reference sequence). The J segment lost 4 bases and the V segment lost 3 bases, leaving 4 bases of the junction unmatched. The CDR3 totals 15 residues. Here the CDR3 reads CASSWGTGGGYGYTF. In DNA, the CDR3 is TGTGCCAGCAGCTGGGGGACAGGGGGCGGCTATGGCTACACCTTC.

The gene calls are TRBV5-8 and TRBJ2-3, with TRBD1 identical over 8 bases. V shed 1 base, J shed 1 base, and the junction held 5 bases outside the gene matches. CDR3 length equals 16 residues. The germline V gene encodes CDR1 SGHTS and CDR2 YDEGEE. As DNA, the CDR3 is TGTGCCAGCAGCTTGAGACAGGGGCTGGGCACAGATACGCAGTATTTT. It yields the protein CASSLRQGLGTDTQYF.

In DNA, the CDR3 is TGTGCCAGCAGCGGAGGGACAGGGAATAATTCACCCCTCCACTTT. The encoded protein is CASSGGTGNNSPLHF. The chain has TRBV9 and TRBJ1-6; 9 bases fit TRBD1. The CDR3 has 15 amino acids. J was trimmed by 5 bases and V by 3 bases; bases with no gene match: 3. Germline V CDR1 and CDR2: SGDLS, YYNGEE. The full variable domain, in which reference TRBV9 and TRBJ1-6 provide the parts outside the CDR3, is DSGVTQTPKHLITATGQRVTLRCSPRSGDLSVYWYQQSLDQGLQFLIQYYNGEERAKGNILERFSAQQFPDLHSELNLSSLELGDSALYFCASSGGTGNNSPLHFGNGTRLTVT.

This chain links TRBV4-1 with TRBJ2-1; D uncertain. Germline V gene data show CDR1 as MGHRA and CDR2 as YSYEKL. This CDR3 is built from 11 residues. The ends were cut back, 4 bases at V and 4 bases at J, with 2 bases in the middle. CDR3 DNA sequence: TGCGCCAGCAGCCTGTACAATGAGCAGTTCTTC. It translates to CASSLYNEQFF.

This sequence joins TRBV9 and TRBJ1-6; D unclear. Germline assignment: CDR1 SGDLS and CDR2 YYNGEE. V was shortened by 4 bases and J by 8 bases, with 7 bases between the two germline ends. CDR3 length: 12 amino acids. CDR3 coding DNA: TGTGCCAGCAGCCCAGAGGATTCACCCCTCCACTTT. Amino acids: CASSPEDSPLHF.

J is TRBJ1-1 and V is TRBV7-9; D gene unclear. The CDR3 is 16 amino acids. Trimming removed 5 bases from V and 0 bases from J, with 16 bases in between. Germline V gives CDR1 SEHNR, CDR2 FQNEAQ (reference sequence). The CDR3 coding sequence is TGTGCCAGCAGCCCAGGAGGATCGCACATGAACACTGAAGCTTTCTTT. Protein: CASSPGGSHMNTEAFF.

The chain carries TRBV5-1 and TRBJ1-1, with a tentative D call TRBD1 (6 bases). From germline, CDR1 is SGHRS and CDR2 YFSETQ. Between the trimmed V and J ends, which lost 4 bases and 5 bases, there was a span of 18 bases. The CDR3 runs to 15 residues. CDR3 amino acids: CASSPVWGRRTEAFF. Written as DNA, the CDR3 is TGCGCCAGCAGCCCCGTGTGGGGGCGGCGGACTGAAGCTTTCTTT.

In its sample, this clone was seen once. The chain recombines TRBV4-1 with TRBJ2-2; D is undetermined. Deletions cut 1 base from V and 1 base from J, with 7 bases between. This CDR3 has 15 amino acids. Germline V lookup: CDR1 MGHRA, CDR2 YSYEKL. Written as DNA, the CDR3 is TGCGCCAGCAGCCAAGTTCCCCTGAACACCGGGGAGCTGTTTTTT. Its protein product is CASSQVPLNTGELFF.

V usage is TRBV5-4 and J usage is TRBJ1-1, with 9 bases matching TRBD1. The length of the CDR3 is 16 residues. V lost 0 bases and J lost 5; bases outside the gene matches: 8. CDR1 is SGHNT, CDR2 YYREEE, per germline (reference sequence). This CDR3 reads CASSLGNRGRGTEAFF. CDR3 nucleotide sequence: TGTGCCAGCAGCTTGGGGAACAGGGGGCGCGGTACTGAAGCTTTCTTT. The full variable domain, with the rest looked up from reference TRBV5-4 and TRBJ1-1, is ETGVTQSPTHLIKTRGQQVTLRCSSQSGHNTVSWYQQALGQGPQFIFQYYREEENGRGNFPPRFSGLQFPNYSSELNVNALELDDSALYLCASSLGNRGRGTEAFFGQGTRLTVV.

The chain uses TRBV4-2 and TRBJ2-3; TRBD2 aligns across 12 bases. The CDR3 runs 15 residues. CDR1 and CDR2 (germline): LGHNA, YNFKEQ. Trimming removed 6 bases from V and 3 bases from J; junction bases left unmatched: 4. CDR3 DNA: TGTGCCAGCAGTCGTCTAGCGGGGGGGACAGATACGCAGTATTTT. It is translated as CASSRLAGGTDTQYF.